This record concerns one TCR beta chain sequence. Its antigen is undetermined. It was from alopecia areata patients that lesional scalp punch biopsies and peripheral blood were collected. RNA was isolated and reverse transcribed to cDNA, the sequencing template. Method: immunoSEQ multiplex PCR; TCRdb's copy keeps in-frame clones and lacks some. The data show 9,500 to 15,000 clones, about 60% seen once. The data originate from a study of CD8+ T cells in alopecia areata. About the research overall: Tofacitinib administration to treated patients was oral, at 5 to 10 mg twice daily. Treatment with tofacitinib (6 to 18 months) was followed by 6 months off drug. Study-level results: Mice gave a clearer picture of TCR sharing than patients did, possibly for HLA-related reasons. Clonality in lesional scalp, especially alopecia totalis/universalis, exceeded that of normal scalp.

The CDR3 covers 15 residues. V trimming: 5 bases; J trimming: 4 bases; junction bases outside the gene matches: 7. The germline CDR1 and CDR2 sequences are SNHLY and FYNNEI. The chain uses TRBV2 and TRBJ2-3, with TRBD1 matching over 9 bases. The TCR was taken from a human donor with alopecia areata. Sequenced material: skin. Written as DNA, the CDR3 is TGTGCCAGCAGTAAGGACAGGGGAGATTCAGATACGCAGTATTTT. Translating gives CASSKDRGDSDTQYF.